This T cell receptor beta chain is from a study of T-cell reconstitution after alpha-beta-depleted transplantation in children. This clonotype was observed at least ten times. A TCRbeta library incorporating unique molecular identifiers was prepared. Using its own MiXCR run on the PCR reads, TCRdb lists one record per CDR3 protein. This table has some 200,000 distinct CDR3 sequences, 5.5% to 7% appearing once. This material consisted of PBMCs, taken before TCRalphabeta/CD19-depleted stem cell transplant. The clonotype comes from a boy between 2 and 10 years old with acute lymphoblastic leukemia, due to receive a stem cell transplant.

The CDR3 region is CSASWGTSGIDEQFF. The DNA of the CDR3 is TGCAGTGCTAGTTGGGGGACTAGCGGGATAGATGAGCAGTTCTTC. J is TRBJ2-1 and V is TRBV20-1; 13 nucleotides align to TRBD2. Germline CDR1 and CDR2: DFQATT and SNEGSKA (reference sequence). V shed 3 bases, J shed 8 bases, and the junction held 7 bases outside the gene matches. The length of the CDR3 is 15 residues.